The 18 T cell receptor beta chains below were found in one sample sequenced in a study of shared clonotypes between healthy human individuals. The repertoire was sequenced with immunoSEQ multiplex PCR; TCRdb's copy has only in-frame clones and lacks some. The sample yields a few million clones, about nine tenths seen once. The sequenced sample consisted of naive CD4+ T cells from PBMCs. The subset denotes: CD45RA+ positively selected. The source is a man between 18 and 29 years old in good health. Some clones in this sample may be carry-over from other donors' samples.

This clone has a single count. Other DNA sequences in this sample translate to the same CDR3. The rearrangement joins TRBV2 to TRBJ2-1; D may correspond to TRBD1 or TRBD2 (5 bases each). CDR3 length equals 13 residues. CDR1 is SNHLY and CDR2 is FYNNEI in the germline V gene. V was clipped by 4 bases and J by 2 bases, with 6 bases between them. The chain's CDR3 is CASSAGPYNEQFF. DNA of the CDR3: TGTGCCAGCAGTGCGGGACCCTACAATGAGCAGTTCTTC.

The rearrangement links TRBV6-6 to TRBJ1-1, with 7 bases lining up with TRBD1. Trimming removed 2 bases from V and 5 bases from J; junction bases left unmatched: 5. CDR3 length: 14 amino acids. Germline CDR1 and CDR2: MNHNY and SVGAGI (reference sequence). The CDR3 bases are TGTGCCAGCAGTTACCATTCACAGGGGACTGAAGCTTTCTTT. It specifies CASSYHSQGTEAFF.

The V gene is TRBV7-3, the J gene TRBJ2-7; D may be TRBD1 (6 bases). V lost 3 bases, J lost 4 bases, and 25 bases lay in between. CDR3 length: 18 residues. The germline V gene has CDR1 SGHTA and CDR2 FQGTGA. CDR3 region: CASSFVRGYNSTTYEQYF. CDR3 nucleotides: TGTGCCAGCAGCTTTGTTAGGGGGTATAATTCTACCACATACGAGCAGTACTTC.

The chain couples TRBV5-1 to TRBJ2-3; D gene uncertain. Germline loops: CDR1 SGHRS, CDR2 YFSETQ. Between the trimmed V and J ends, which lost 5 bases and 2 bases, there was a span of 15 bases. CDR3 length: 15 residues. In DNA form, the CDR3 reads TGCGCCAGCAGTCCCGACACGTCCCCCACAGATACGCAGTATTTT. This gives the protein CASSPDTSPTDTQYF.

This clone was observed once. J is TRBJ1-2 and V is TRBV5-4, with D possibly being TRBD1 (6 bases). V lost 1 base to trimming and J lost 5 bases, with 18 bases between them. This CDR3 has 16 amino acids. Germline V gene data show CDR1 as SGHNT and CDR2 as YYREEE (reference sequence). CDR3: CASSLPGQPGDYGYTF. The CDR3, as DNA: TGTGCCAGCAGCTTGCCGGGGCAGCCAGGGGATTATGGCTACACCTTC.

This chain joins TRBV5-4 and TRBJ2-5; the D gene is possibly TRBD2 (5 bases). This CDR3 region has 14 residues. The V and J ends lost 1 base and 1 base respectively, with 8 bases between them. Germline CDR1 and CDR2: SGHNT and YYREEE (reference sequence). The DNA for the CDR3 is TGTGCCAGCAGCTTGTGGGGAGCCCAAGAGACCCAGTACTTC. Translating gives CASSLWGAQETQYF.

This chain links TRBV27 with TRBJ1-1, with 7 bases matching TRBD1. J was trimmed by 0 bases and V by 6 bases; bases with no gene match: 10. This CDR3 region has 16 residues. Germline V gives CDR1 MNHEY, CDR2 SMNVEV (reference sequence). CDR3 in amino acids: CASRAGQTIMNTEAFF. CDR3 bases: TGTGCCAGCAGAGCGGGACAGACTATAATGAACACTGAAGCTTTCTTT.

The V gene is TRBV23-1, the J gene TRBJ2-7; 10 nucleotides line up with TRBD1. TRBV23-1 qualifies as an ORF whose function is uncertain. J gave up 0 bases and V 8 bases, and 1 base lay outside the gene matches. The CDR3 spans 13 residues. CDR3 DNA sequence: TGCGCCAGCGGACAGGGGGGCTCCTACGAGCAGTACTTC. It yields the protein CASGQGGSYEQYF.

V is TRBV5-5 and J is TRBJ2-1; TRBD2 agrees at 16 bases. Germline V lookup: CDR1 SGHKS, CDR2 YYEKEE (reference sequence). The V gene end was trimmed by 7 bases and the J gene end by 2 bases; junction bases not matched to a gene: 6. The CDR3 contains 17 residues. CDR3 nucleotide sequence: TGTGCCAGCGATGGGGGGACTAGCGGGAGGGCCTACAATGAGCAGTTCTTC. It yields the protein CASDGGTSGRAYNEQFF.

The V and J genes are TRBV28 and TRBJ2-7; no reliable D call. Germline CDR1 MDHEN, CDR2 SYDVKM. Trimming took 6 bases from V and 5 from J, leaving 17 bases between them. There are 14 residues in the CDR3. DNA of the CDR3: TGTGCCAGCAGCAAAGGCGGCGTCCGGCACGAGCAGTACTTC. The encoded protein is CASSKGGVRHEQYF. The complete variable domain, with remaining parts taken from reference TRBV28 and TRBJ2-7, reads DVKVTQSSRYLVKRTGEKVFLECVQDMDHENMFWYRQDPGLGLRLIYFSYDVKMKEKGDIPEGYSVSREKKERFSLILESASTNQTSMYLCASSKGGVRHEQYFGPGTRLTVT.

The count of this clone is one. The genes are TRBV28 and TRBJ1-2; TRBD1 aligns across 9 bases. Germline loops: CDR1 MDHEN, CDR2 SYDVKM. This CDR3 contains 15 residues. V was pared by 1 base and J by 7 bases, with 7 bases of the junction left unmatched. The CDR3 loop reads CASSLFWDRVIGYTF. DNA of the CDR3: TGTGCCAGCAGTTTATTCTGGGACAGGGTGATTGGCTACACCTTC.

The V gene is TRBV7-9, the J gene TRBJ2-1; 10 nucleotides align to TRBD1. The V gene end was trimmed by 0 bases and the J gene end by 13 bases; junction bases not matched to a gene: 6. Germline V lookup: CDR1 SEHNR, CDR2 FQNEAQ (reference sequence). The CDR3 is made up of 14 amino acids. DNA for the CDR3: TGTGCCAGCAGCTTAGCGCTGGGGACAGGGGTCCAGTTCTTC. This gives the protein CASSLALGTGVQFF.

The CDR3 DNA sequence: TGTGCCAGCAGCATCACAGATACGCAGTATTTT. Translated, it gives CASSITDTQYF. The chain employs TRBV9 and TRBJ2-3; D is ambiguous. From germline, CDR1 is SGDLS and CDR2 YYNGEE. The CDR3 loop spans 11 amino acids. V lost 4 bases and J 2 bases, leaving 2 bases between the germline ends.

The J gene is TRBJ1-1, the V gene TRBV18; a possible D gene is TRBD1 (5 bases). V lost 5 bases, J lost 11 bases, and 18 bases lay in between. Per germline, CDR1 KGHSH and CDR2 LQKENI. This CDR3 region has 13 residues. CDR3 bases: TGTGCCAGCTCAGGGACTAGGGAGGCAGCCGCTTTCTTT. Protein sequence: CASSGTREAAAFF. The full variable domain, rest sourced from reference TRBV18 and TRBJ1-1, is NAGVMQNPRHLVRRRGQEARLRCSPMKGHSHVYWYRQLPEEGLKFMVYLQKENIIDESGMPKERFSAEFPKEGPSILRIQQVVRGDSAAYFCASSGTREAAAFFGQGTRLTVV.

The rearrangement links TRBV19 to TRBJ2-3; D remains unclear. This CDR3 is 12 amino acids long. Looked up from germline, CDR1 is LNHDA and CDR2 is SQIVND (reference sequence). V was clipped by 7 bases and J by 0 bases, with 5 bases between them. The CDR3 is CASKDSTDTQYF. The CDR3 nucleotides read TGTGCCAGTAAGGACAGCACAGATACGCAGTATTTT. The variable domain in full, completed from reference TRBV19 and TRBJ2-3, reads DGGITQSPKYLFRKEGQNVTLSCEQNLNHDAMYWYRQDPGQGLRLIYYSQIVNDFQKGDIAEGYSVSREKKESFPLTVTSAQKNPTAFYLCASKDSTDTQYFGPGTRLTVL.

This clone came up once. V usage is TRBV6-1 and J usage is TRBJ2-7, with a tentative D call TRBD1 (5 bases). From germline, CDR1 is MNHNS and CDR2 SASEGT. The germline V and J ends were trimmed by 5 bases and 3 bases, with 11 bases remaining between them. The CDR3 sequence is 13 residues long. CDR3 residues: CASSMGQFYEQYF. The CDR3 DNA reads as TGTGCCAGCAGTATGGGGCAGTTCTACGAGCAGTACTTC.

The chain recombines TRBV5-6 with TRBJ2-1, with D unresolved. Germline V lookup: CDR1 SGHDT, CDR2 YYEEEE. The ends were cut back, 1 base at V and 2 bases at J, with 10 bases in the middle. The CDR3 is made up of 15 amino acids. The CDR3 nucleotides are TGTGCCAGCAGCTTGTATACAGCCACCTACAATGAGCAGTTCTTC. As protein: CASSLYTATYNEQFF.

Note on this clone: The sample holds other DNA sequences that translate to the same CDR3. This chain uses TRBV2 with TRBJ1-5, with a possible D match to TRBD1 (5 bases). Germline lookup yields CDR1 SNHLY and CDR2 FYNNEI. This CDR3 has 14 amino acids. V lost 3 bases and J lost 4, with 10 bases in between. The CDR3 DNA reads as TGTGCCAGCAGTGACGGGCGGGGGAATCAGCCCCAGCATTTT. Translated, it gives CASSDGRGNQPQHF.